A single sample is the source of the 8 T cell receptor beta chains below, sequenced in a study of blood T cells in healthy people across ages (dated by TCRdb to about 2015). The receptor library was made with 5' RACE. For sequencing, an Illumina HiSeq 2500 was employed. A second PCR of roughly 6 to 12 cycles was performed with a sample-barcoded 5' primer and a J-beta primer mix. Using fastp at Q25 and MiXCR, TCRdb reprocessed the public reads and kept productive beta chains. Duplicate CDR3 protein sequences are folded into a single record with the most common DNA and genes. Within this sample are 700,000 to 900,000 distinct CDR3 sequences, with 50% to 65% of them counted one time only. The leading ten clones occupy approximately 40% of the sample. Material: blood. Receptors were obtained from a man aged 80 or over in good health.

In this sample, this clonotype turned up a few times. This sequence joins TRBV7-2 and TRBJ2-5, with D hard to call. Trimming pared 5 bases from V and 11 bases from J, leaving 18 bases between. This CDR3 is built from 13 residues. Germline V gene sequence: CDR1 SGHTA, CDR2 FQGNSA. Written as DNA, the CDR3 is TGTGCCAGCAGCACCAGGCCCTGGGCTGAGCAGTACTTC. Amino acid sequence: CASSTRPWAEQYF.

The rearrangement links TRBV9 to TRBJ2-1; the D is unclear. The CDR3 is 16 residues long. The ends were cut back, 0 bases at V and 0 bases at J, with 10 bases in the middle. Germline loops: CDR1 SGDLS, CDR2 YYNGEE. This chain's CDR3 is CASSVGAPSSYNEQFF. The CDR3 DNA reads TGTGCCAGCAGCGTAGGGGCGCCAAGCTCCTACAATGAGCAGTTCTTC.

This clonotype has just a few counts. The chain uses TRBV20-1 and TRBJ1-2; TRBD1 is a possible D gene (6 bases). Germline CDR1 DFQATT, CDR2 SNEGSKA (reference sequence). V lost 6 bases to trimming and J lost 4 bases, with 18 bases between them. The CDR3 spans 14 residues. The CDR3 loop reads CSAPSDEGVYGYTF. As DNA, the CDR3 is TGCAGTGCCCCCTCGGACGAGGGGGTCTATGGCTACACCTTC.

This rearrangement joins TRBV5-1 to TRBJ1-1, with D possibly being TRBD1 (6 bases). Trimming cost V 4 bases and J 1 base, with 17 bases left between them. The germline gives CDR1 SGHRS, CDR2 YFSETQ. This CDR3 comprises 16 residues. The CDR3 sequence: CASSPRRGATNTEAFF. For the CDR3, the DNA is TGCGCCAGCAGCCCACGGAGGGGGGCGACGAACACTGAAGCTTTCTTT.

This rearrangement joins TRBV6-5 to TRBJ1-4; D is unclear. CDR1 is MNHEY and CDR2 is SVGAGI in the germline V gene. The CDR3 is made up of 13 amino acids. Trimming left V 5 bases short and J 4 bases short, with 8 bases between. The CDR3 here is CASSRQINEKLFF. DNA of the CDR3: TGTGCCAGCAGTCGGCAGATTAATGAAAAACTGTTTTTT.

The chain employs TRBV5-1 and TRBJ2-7, with D possibly TRBD2 on 6 matching bases. Trimming took off 4 bases at V and 5 bases at J, with 16 bases between the two ends. Germline-derived CDR1 and CDR2 are SGHRS and YFSETQ. There are 14 residues in the CDR3. The CDR3 DNA is TGCGCCAGCAGCCCCGGGAGCGGGTCGAACGAGCAGTACTTC. This codes for CASSPGSGSNEQYF.

This chain connects TRBV11-2 to TRBJ2-1; TRBD2 matches 15 bases. V lost 5 bases to trimming and J lost 9 bases; unmatched junction nucleotides: 11. The CDR3 runs 17 residues. Germline V gives CDR1 SGHAT, CDR2 FQNNGV. The CDR3 region is CASSLARTSGGAIEQFF. Here the CDR3 DNA reads TGTGCCAGCAGCCTTGCTAGGACTAGCGGGGGGGCCATTGAGCAGTTCTTC.

The chain uses TRBV12-3 or TRBV12-4 and TRBJ2-7, with 8 nucleotides matching TRBD1. The J call may be in error: the DNA end matches TRBJ2-5 better. This CDR3 has 15 amino acids. Here the CDR3 reads CASGQDRAGVETQYF. CDR3 bases: TGTGCCAGCGGACAGGACAGGGCTGGAGTAGAGACCCAGTACTTC.